This T cell receptor beta chain is drawn from a study of early T cells in non-severe SARS-CoV-2 infection. About the study: Bulk RNA from unsorted whole blood was sequenced; chains were unpaired.

This clonotype has a handful of counts. As yet, its antigen is unknown. General study findings and limits: Reliance on VDJdb matching favored anti-spike CD8 responses; private and CD4 specificities were missed.

Unique molecular identifiers were added to individual cDNA molecules. TCRdb reprocessed the 5' RACE reads via MiXCR and lists one record per CDR3 protein. Of around 77,000 distinct CDR3 sequences in the sample, around 13% were seen once. With V trimmed by 2 bases and J by 7 bases, 4 bases remained unmatched. This CDR3 spans 14 amino acids. Germline CDR1 is SGHDN and CDR2 is FVKESK. The chain links TRBV14 to TRBJ2-1, with 8 bases identical to TRBD1. The TCR originated in an adult who was a healthcare worker with PCR-confirmed SARS-CoV-2 infection or an uninfected control (not recorded which). The starting material was whole blood, obtained at baseline. The CDR3 region is CASSQSRGPNEQFF. In DNA, the CDR3 is TGTGCCAGCAGCCAAAGCAGGGGGCCGAATGAGCAGTTCTTC. The full variable domain, completed using reference TRBV14 and TRBJ2-1, is EAGVTQFPSHSVIEKGQTVTLRCDPISGHDNLYWYRRVMGKEIKFLLHFVKESKQDESGMPNNRFLAERTGGTYSTLKVQPAELEDSGVYFCASSQSRGPNEQFFGPGTRLTVL.